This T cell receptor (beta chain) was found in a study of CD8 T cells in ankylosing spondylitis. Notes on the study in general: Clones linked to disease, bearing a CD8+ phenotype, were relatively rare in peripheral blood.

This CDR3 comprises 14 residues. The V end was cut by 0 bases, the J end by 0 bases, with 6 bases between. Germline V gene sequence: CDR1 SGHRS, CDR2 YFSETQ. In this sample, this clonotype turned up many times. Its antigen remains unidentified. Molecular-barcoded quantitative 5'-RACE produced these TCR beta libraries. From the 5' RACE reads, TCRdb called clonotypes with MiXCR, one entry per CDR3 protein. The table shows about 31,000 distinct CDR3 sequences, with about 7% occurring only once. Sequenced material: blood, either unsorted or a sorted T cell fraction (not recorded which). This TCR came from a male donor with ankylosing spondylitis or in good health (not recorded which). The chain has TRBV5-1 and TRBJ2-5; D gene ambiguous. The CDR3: CASSLDDNQETQYF. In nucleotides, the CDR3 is TGCGCCAGCAGCTTGGACGACAACCAAGAGACCCAGTACTTC. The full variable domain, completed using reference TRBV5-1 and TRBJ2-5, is KAGVTQTPRYLIKTRGQQVTLSCSPISGHRSVSWYQQTPGQGLQFLFEYFSETQRNKGNFPGRFSGRQFSNSRSEMNVSTLELGDSALYLCASSLDDNQETQYFGPGTRLLVL.